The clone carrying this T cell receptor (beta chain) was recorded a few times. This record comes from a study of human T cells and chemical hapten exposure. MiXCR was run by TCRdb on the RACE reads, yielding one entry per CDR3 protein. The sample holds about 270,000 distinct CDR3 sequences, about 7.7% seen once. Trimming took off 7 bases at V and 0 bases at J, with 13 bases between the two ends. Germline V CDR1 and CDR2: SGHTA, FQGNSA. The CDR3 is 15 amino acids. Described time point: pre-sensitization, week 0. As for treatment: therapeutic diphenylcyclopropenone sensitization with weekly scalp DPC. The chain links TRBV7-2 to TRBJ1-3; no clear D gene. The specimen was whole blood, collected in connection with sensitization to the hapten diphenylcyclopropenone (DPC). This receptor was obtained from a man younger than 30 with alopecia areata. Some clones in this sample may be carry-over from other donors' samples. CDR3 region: CASTHPVGSGNTIYF. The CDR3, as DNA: TGTGCCAGCACCCACCCCGTGGGCTCTGGAAACACCATATATTTT.